The present TCR beta chain was sequenced within a study of CD8+ T cells in alopecia areata. Overall study context: The drug, oral tofacitinib, was given to treated patients at 5 to 10 mg twice daily. Tofacitinib therapy lasting 6 to 18 months was followed by 6 months off drug.

Study results and limitations: Greater clonality was observed in lesional scalp samples, especially alopecia totalis/universalis, versus normal scalp. Alphabeta T cells residing in normal skin are also sequenced in scalp samples.

A note on this clone: Its target is not known.

The germline V gene encodes CDR1 SNHLY and CDR2 FYNNEI. The CDR3 runs to 12 residues. V shed 3 bases and J shed 7 bases, with 9 bases lying between them. As the sequencing template, cDNA was produced by extracting RNA and reverse transcribing it. Here immunoSEQ multiplex PCR was the method, and the copy in TCRdb shows in-frame clones only, minus some. The table shows some 170,000 clones, with approximately 65% occurring only once. Source: CD8+ T cells sorted from blood, taken at week 0. This receptor was identified in a human donor with alopecia areata. This sequence joins TRBV2 and TRBJ1-1; tentatively, D is TRBD1 (5 bases). The CDR3 sequence is CASSETVLEAFF. The CDR3 DNA is TGTGCCAGCAGTGAGACAGTACTTGAAGCTTTCTTT.